These T cell receptor beta chains were read from a single sample in a study of T-cell reconstitution after alpha-beta-depleted transplantation in children. MiXCR, run by TCRdb on the PCR reads, gives a single entry per CDR3 protein. The sample has approximately 300,000 distinct CDR3 sequences; 9.5% to 13% are singletons. Sample: PBMCs, taken before TCRalphabeta/CD19-depleted stem cell transplant. Receptor source: a boy under three years old with acute myeloid leukemia, due to receive a stem cell transplant. CDR3s include the opening cysteine and the closing phenylalanine or tryptophan. The D gene is left open where the match is weak. Clone size is given as once, few or many counts, or a class when the clone is expanded.

j_call	v_call	d_call	clone_size	cdr3_aa	cdr3_nt
TRBJ1-1	TRBV24-1	-	many	CATSVSGRAFF	TGTGCCACCAGTGTTTCAGGGCGGGCTTTCTTT
TRBJ2-4	TRBV6-1	-	many	CASKLETTLNIQYF	TGTGCCAGCAAGCTCGAGACTACCCTAAACATTCAGTACTTC
TRBJ2-3	TRBV7-6	-	many	CASSLVRQGGDTQYF	TGTGCCAGCAGCTTAGTCCGCCAGGGGGGAGATACGCAGTATTTT
TRBJ2-3	TRBV7-2	-	many	CASSSLNTDTQYF	TGTGCCAGCAGCTCACTTAACACAGATACGCAGTATTTT
TRBJ1-1	TRBV6-5	-	many	CASWQGHTEAFF	TGTGCCAGCTGGCAGGGCCACACTGAAGCTTTCTTT
TRBJ1-2	TRBV20-1	-	many	CSAPTRYSSYGYTF	TGCAGTGCGCCCACAAGGTATAGCTCCTATGGCTACACCTTC
TRBJ2-7	TRBV15	-	many	CATSRVAGTYEQYF	TGTGCCACCAGCAGAGTAGCAGGGACCTACGAGCAGTACTTC
TRBJ2-1	TRBV28	TRBD2	many	CASSLGGVDEQFF	TGTGCCAGCAGTTTGGGGGGGGTGGATGAGCAGTTCTTC
TRBJ1-5	TRBV12-3/TRBV12-4	TRBD1	many	CASSLTGGGQPQHF	TGCGCCAGCAGCTTGACAGGGGGCGGTCAGCCCCAGCATTTT
TRBJ1-1	TRBV12-3/TRBV12-4	-	many	CASSFHERMNTEAFF	TGTGCCAGCAGTTTCCATGAAAGAATGAACACTGAAGCTTTCTTT
TRBJ2-7	TRBV2	TRBD1	many	CASSESGGQYF	TGTGCCAGCAGTGAATCAGGGGGGCAGTACTTC
TRBJ1-6	TRBV7-9	-	many	CASSLVASGGSPLHF	TGTGCCAGCAGCTTAGTCGCCTCCGGTGGTTCACCCCTCCACTTT
TRBJ1-2	TRBV12-3/TRBV12-4	-	many	CASSLSTEDYGYTF	TGTGCCAGCAGTCTATCGACAGAAGACTATGGCTACACCTTC
TRBJ2-3	TRBV12-3/TRBV12-4	-	many	CASSLIRSSTDTQYF	TGTGCCAGCAGTTTAATTCGGTCTAGCACAGATACGCAGTATTTT